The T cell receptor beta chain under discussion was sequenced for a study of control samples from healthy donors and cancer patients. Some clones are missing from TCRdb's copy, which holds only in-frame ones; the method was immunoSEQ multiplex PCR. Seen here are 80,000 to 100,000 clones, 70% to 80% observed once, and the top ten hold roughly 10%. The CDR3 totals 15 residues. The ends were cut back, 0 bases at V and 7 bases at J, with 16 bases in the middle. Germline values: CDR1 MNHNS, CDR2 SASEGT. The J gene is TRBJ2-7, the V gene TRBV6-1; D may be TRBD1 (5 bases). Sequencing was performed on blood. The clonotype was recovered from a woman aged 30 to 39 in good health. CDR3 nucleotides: TGTGCCAGCAGTGAAGCAGGGTATCGATCAGGGGAGCAGTACTTC. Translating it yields CASSEAGYRSGEQYF.